These 2 T cell receptor beta chains were sequenced from one sample in a study of cytomegalovirus exposure and HLA in healthy donors. The PCR ran on 60 Vbeta and 13 Jbeta primers. The method was immunoSEQ multiplex PCR; TCRdb's version includes in-frame clones alone and lacks a portion of them. The table shows fewer than 150,000 clones, with around 80% occurring only once. Sequenced input: PBMCs. The receptors were sampled from a man aged 40-49 years in good health and CMV-seropositive.

This chain links TRBV5-1 with TRBJ2-2; 15 positions match TRBD2. CDR3 length equals 17 residues. The V segment lost 4 bases and the J segment 5 bases; nucleotides outside the gene matches: 6. Germline V gene lookup returns CDR1 SGHRS and CDR2 YFSETQ. Written as DNA, the CDR3 is TGCGCCAGCAGCCAGGGACTAGCGGGAGGCGGTACCGGGGAGCTGTTTTTT. This gives the protein CASSQGLAGGGTGELFF.

The chain carries TRBV2 and TRBJ1-2; 9 bases are a match to TRBD1. Looked up from germline, CDR1 is SNHLY and CDR2 is FYNNEI. This CDR3 comprises 12 residues. J gave up 13 bases and V 5 bases, and 8 bases lay outside the gene matches. The CDR3 loop is CASSPGTGSRTF. CDR3 DNA: TGTGCCAGCAGTCCCGGGACAGGGTCGCGCACCTTC.